This T cell receptor (beta chain) emerged from a study of blood T cell repertoires in COVID-19. The J segment lost 5 bases and the V segment lost 6 bases, leaving 7 bases of the junction unmatched. The CDR3 extends over 15 amino acids. Germline CDR1 and CDR2: SNHLY and FYNNEI. As handled by the study authors: Amplifying reference gene primers gave estimates of nucleated cell counts. Only in-frame clones appear in the TCRdb table, and some are missing; sequencing was by immunoSEQ multiplex PCR. V and J calls and clone size follow that table, whereas D and trimming were derived from the DNA. The sample contains under 500,000 clones, around nine tenths of which appear only once. In terms of age and location, participants ranged from about 18 to 95 years and lived in fewer than 30 US areas. Cohort assignment relied on participant-reported clinical history.

The sequencing sample was made of PBMCs or T cells enriched from blood (not recorded which). The chain carries TRBV2 and TRBJ1-5; 10 bases are a match to TRBD1. The sequence was obtained from a woman under 30 with acute COVID-19. The CDR3 region is CASRRDRGDDQPQHF. The CDR3 DNA sequence: TGTGCCAGCAGGAGGGACAGGGGTGATGATCAGCCCCAGCATTTT.